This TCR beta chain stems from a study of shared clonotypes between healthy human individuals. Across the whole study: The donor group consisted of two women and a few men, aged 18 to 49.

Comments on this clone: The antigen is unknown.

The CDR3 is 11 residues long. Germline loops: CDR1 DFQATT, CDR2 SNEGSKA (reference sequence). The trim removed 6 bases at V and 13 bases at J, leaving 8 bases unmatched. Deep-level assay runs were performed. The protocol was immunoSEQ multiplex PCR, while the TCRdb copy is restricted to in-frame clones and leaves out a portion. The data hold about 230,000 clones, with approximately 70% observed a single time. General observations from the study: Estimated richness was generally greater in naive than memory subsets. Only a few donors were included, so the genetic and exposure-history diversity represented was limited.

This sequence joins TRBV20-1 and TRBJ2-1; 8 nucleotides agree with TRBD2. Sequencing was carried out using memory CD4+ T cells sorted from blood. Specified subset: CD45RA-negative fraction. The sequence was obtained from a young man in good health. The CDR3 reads CSAPAGVLQFF. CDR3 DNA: TGCAGTGCCCCAGCGGGAGTGCTCCAGTTCTTC.